Listed below are T cell receptor beta chains from one sample, sequenced in a study of human T cells and chemical hapten exposure. In TCRdb, the 5' RACE reads were re-called with MiXCR into one record per CDR3 protein. This table has under 150,000 distinct CDR3 sequences, approximately 20% appearing once. The origin of the receptors is a human donor in good health. CDR3s leave out the opening cysteine and the closing phenylalanine or tryptophan. The order of the fields is V gene, J gene, CDR3 protein.

v_call: TRBV19
j_call: TRBJ2-1
cdr3_aa: ASRQQAYNEQF

v_call: TRBV6-4
j_call: TRBJ2-3
cdr3_aa: ASSDFAGLGTQY

v_call: TRBV6-5
j_call: TRBJ1-3
cdr3_aa: ASSDTLSSGNTIY

v_call: TRBV7-2
j_call: TRBJ2-1
cdr3_aa: ASSLDRGLNEQF

v_call: TRBV5-1
j_call: TRBJ2-2
cdr3_aa: ASSLAGIGTGELF

v_call: TRBV5-1
j_call: TRBJ2-7
cdr3_aa: ASSFGTGSYEQY

v_call: TRBV9
j_call: TRBJ2-3
cdr3_aa: ASSVAEGTDTQY

v_call: TRBV6-5
j_call: TRBJ1-1
cdr3_aa: ASSQQGRTEAF

v_call: TRBV7-3
j_call: TRBJ2-1
cdr3_aa: ASSLTGTSNEQF

v_call: TRBV7-9
j_call: TRBJ1-2
cdr3_aa: ASKPVNSAYT

v_call: TRBV20-1
j_call: TRBJ2-3
cdr3_aa: SARGSPFWAGGPGSDTQY

v_call: TRBV30
j_call: TRBJ1-2
cdr3_aa: AWSLGQNYGYT

v_call: TRBV7-2
j_call: TRBJ2-3
cdr3_aa: ASSLAPGLARDTQY

v_call: TRBV12-3/TRBV12-4
j_call: TRBJ1-5
cdr3_aa: ASSLIGANQPQH

v_call: TRBV18
j_call: TRBJ1-5
cdr3_aa: ASSPRRTGDSNQPQH

v_call: TRBV28
j_call: TRBJ1-5
cdr3_aa: ASRRNHQPQH

v_call: TRBV5-1
j_call: TRBJ2-1
cdr3_aa: ASSRRQDGGIYNEQF

v_call: TRBV10-3
j_call: TRBJ2-3
cdr3_aa: AISESTTGGTDTQY

v_call: TRBV27
j_call: TRBJ2-5
cdr3_aa: ASSLSVRLWETQY

v_call: TRBV29-1
j_call: TRBJ2-7
cdr3_aa: SARGNPYEQY

v_call: TRBV6-4
j_call: TRBJ2-1
cdr3_aa: ASSQRLSSSEQF

v_call: TRBV28
j_call: TRBJ1-5
cdr3_aa: ASSFLSEGPRAQH

v_call: TRBV29-1
j_call: TRBJ2-7
cdr3_aa: SVGPQGSYEQY

v_call: TRBV7-2
j_call: TRBJ2-2
cdr3_aa: ASSLALRASGRSNTGELF

v_call: TRBV27
j_call: TRBJ2-5
cdr3_aa: ASSLRPLRAGLAGEETQY

v_call: TRBV7-2
j_call: TRBJ2-3
cdr3_aa: ASMQGLAATDTQY